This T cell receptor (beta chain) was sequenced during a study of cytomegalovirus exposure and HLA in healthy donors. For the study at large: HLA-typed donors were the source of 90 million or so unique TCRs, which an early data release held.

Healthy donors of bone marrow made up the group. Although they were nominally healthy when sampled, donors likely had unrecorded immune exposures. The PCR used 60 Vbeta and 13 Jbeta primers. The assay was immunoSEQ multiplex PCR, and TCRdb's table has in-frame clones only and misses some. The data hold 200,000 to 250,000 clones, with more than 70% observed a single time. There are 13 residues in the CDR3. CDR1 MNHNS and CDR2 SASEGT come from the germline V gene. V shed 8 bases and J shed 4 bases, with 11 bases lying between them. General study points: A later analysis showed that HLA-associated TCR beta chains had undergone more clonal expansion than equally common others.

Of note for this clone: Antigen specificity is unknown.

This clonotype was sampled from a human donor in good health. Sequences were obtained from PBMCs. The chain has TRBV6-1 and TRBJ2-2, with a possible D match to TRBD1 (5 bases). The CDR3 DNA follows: TGTGCCAGCTCGAGGACAACCACCGGGGAGCTGTTTTTT. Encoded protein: CASSRTTTGELFF.